This TCR beta chain derives from a study of graft-versus-host responses after intestinal transplantation. Study-level background: Each transplant was multivisceral, liver-intestinal, or isolated intestinal. All recipients were given anti-thymocyte globulin induction, and tacrolimus and steroids were then administered for three to four years. Study-wide points: Detection of GvH clones occurred in recipient marrow, and some had their first appearance in ileum or blood. Declining HvG levels early post-transplant were linked to peak circulating GvH clone levels.

Measured with immunoSEQ multiplex PCR; TCRdb has only the in-frame clones, and not every one. This table holds roughly 53,000 clones, about 89% found once. Germline CDR1 and CDR2: SEHNR and FQNEAQ (reference sequence). The CDR3 runs to 13 residues. The V end was cut by 6 bases, the J end by 10 bases, with 13 bases between. Comments on this clone: Its specificity is unknown.

The chain recombines TRBV7-9 with TRBJ1-6; the D is unclear. This receptor was identified in a human patient who received an intestinal transplant, so some T cells may come from the graft donor. The specimen comprised PBMCs, sampled 650 to 670 days after intestinal transplant. For the CDR3, the DNA is TGTGCCAGCAGGATTGGGGTAGGGTCACCCCTCCACTTT. Amino acids: CASRIGVGSPLHF.